Described below is a single T cell receptor beta chain sequence and its context. This CDR3 has 16 residues. The V end was cut by 2 bases, the J end by 1 base, with 14 bases between. CDR1 is ENHRY, CDR2 SYGVKD, per germline. The sample is drawn from a study of blood T cell repertoires in COVID-19. Profiling relied on immunoSEQ multiplex PCR, and the TCRdb table lists in-frame clones only, not all of them. This sample has 250,000 or so clones, with roughly 84% found just once. Sequenced material: PBMCs or T cells enriched from blood (not recorded which). This receptor was identified in a woman between 50 and 59 years old who had been exposed to COVID-19. This sequence joins TRBV10-3 and TRBJ1-1; maybe TRBD1 (6 bases). In nucleotides, the CDR3 is TGTGCCATCAGTGAGAGGGGGGGCGGATCGAACACTGAAGCTTTCTTT. Amino acid sequence: CAISERGGGSNTEAFF.